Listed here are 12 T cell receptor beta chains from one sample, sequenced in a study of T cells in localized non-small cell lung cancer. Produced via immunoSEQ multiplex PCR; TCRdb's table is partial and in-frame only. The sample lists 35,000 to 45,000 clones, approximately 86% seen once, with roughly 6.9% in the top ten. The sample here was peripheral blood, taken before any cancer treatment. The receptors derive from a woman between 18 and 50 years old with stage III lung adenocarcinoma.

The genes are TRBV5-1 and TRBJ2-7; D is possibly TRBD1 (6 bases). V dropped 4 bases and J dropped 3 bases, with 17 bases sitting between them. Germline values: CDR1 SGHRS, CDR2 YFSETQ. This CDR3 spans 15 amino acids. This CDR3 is CASSIDGQPYYEQYF. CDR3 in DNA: TGCGCCAGCAGCATAGACGGACAGCCGTACTACGAGCAGTACTTC.

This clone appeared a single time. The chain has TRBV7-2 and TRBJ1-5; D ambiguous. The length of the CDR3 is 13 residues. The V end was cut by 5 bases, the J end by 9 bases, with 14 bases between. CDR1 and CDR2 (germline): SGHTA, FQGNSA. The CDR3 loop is CASSAPGWGPQHF. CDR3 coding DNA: TGTGCCAGCAGCGCTCCGGGGTGGGGGCCCCAGCATTTT.

The CDR3 sequence: CASSQDTRSYEQYF. The CDR3 nucleotides read TGTGCCAGCAGCCAGGACACCCGCTCCTACGAGCAGTACTTC. The rearrangement joins TRBV5-6 to TRBJ2-7; D is perhaps TRBD1 (5 bases). Trimming took 4 bases from V and 0 from J, leaving 11 bases between them. This CDR3 region has 14 residues. Germline loops: CDR1 SGHDT, CDR2 YYEEEE.

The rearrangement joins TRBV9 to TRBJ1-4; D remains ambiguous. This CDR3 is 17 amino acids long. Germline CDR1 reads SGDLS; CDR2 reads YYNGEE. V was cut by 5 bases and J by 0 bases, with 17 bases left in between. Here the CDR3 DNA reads TGTGCCAGCAGTCTGGAGGACCAAGTTGCAACTAATGAAAAACTGTTTTTT. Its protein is CASSLEDQVATNEKLFF. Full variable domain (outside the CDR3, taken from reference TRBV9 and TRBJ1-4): DSGVTQTPKHLITATGQRVTLRCSPRSGDLSVYWYQQSLDQGLQFLIQYYNGEERAKGNILERFSAQQFPDLHSELNLSSLELGDSALYFCASSLEDQVATNEKLFFGSGTQLSVL.

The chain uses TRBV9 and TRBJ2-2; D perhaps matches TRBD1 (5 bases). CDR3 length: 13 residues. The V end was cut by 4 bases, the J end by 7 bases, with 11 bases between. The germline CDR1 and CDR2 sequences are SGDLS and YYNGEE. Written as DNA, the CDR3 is TGTGCCAGCAGCCCCCAGGGCTTCGGGGAGCTGTTTTTT. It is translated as CASSPQGFGELFF.

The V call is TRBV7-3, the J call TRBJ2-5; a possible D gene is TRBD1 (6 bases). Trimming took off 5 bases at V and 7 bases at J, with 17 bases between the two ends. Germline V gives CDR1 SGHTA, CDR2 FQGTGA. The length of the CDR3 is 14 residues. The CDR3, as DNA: TGTGCCAGCAGCCCCCAACAGGGTACGGGGACCCAGTACTTC. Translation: CASSPQQGTGTQYF.

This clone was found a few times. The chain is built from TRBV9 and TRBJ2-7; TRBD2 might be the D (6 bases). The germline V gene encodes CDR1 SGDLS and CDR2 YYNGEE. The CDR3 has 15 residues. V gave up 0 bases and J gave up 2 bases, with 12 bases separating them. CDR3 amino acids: CASSVEGGGAYEQYF. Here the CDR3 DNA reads TGTGCCAGCAGCGTAGAGGGAGGCGGGGCCTACGAGCAGTACTTC.

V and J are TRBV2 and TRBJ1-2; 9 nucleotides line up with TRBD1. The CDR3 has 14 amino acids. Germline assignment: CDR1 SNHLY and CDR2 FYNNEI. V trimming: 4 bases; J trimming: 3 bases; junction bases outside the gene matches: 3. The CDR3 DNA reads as TGTGCCAGCAGTGCAGACAGGGGGGACTATGGCTACACCTTC. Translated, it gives CASSADRGDYGYTF.

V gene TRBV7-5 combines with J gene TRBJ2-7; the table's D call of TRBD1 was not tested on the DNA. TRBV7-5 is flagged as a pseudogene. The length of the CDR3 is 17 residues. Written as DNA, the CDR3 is TGTGCCAGAAGCTCAGTCCCGACAGACAAGAGGCCCTACGAGCAGTACTTC. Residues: CARSSVPTDKRPYEQYF.

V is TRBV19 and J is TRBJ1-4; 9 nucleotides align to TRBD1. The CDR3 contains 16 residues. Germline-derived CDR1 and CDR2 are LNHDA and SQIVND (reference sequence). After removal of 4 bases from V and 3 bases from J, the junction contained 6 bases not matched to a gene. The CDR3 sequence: CASSSRDRASNEKLFF. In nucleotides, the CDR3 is TGTGCCAGTAGTAGCCGGGACAGGGCCTCTAATGAAAAACTGTTTTTT.

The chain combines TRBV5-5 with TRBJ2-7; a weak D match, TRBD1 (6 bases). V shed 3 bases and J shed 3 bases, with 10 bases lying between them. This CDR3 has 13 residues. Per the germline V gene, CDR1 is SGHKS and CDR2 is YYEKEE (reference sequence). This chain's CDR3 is CASSSRDNYEQYF. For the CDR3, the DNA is TGTGCCAGCAGCTCCCGGGACAACTACGAGCAGTACTTC.

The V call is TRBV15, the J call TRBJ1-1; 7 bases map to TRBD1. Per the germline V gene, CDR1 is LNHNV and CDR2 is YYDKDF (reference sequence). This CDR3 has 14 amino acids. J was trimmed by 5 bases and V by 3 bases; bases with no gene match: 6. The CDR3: CATSRAQGDTEAFF. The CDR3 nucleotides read TGTGCCACCAGCAGGGCTCAGGGGGATACTGAAGCTTTCTTT.